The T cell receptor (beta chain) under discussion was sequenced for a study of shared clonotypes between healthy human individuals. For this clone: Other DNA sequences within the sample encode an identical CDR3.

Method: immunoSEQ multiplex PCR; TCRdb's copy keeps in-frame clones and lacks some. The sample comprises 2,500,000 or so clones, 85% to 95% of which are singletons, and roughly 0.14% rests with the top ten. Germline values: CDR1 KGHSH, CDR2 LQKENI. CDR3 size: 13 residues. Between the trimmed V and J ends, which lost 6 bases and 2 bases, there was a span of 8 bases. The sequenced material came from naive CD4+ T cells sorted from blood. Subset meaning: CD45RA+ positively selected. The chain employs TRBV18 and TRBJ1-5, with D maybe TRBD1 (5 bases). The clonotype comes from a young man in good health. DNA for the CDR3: TGTGCCAGCTCTCGGGACGGCAATCAGCCCCAGCATTTT. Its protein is CASSRDGNQPQHF.